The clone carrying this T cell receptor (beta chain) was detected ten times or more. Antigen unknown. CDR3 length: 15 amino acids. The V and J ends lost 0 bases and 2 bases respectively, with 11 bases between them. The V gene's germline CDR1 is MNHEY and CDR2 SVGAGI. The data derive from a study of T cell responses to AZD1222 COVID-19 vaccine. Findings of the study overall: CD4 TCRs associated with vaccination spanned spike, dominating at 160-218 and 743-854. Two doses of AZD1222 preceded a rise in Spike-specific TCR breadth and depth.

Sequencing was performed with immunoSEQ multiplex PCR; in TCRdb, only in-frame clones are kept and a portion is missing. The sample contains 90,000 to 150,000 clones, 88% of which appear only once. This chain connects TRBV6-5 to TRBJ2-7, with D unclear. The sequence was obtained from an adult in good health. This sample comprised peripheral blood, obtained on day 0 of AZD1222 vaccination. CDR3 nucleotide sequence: TGTGCCAGCAGTTACTCGCAGACTGGGACCTACGAGCAGTACTTC. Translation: CASSYSQTGTYEQYF.